This is a list of T cell receptor beta chains from one sample in a study of blood T cell repertoires in COVID-19. Sequencing was performed with immunoSEQ multiplex PCR; in TCRdb, only in-frame clones are kept and a portion is missing. The sample lists about 200,000 clones, around 84% occurring once. The sequenced sample was peripheral blood. The receptors originated from a human donor in a cohort sampled during active COVID-19. The CDR3 runs from the conserved cysteine through the conserved F or W. A D gene is named only where the DNA matches it firmly. A clone size is listed for some rows: how often the clone was seen (once, few, many), or a class if it is expanded.

d_call: -; v_call: TRBV6-5; j_call: TRBJ1-1; clone_size: -; cdr3_nt: TGTGCCAGCAGGAGGGTGGAGACTGAAGCTTTCTTT; cdr3_aa: CASRRVETEAFF
d_call: -; v_call: TRBV7-9; j_call: TRBJ1-1; clone_size: many; cdr3_nt: TGTGCCAGCGGGGCGAACACTGAAGCTTTCTTT; cdr3_aa: CASGANTEAFF
d_call: -; v_call: TRBV7-9; j_call: TRBJ2-5; clone_size: -; cdr3_nt: TGTGCCAGCAGCGAGCGAGAGACCCAGTACTTC; cdr3_aa: CASSERETQYF
d_call: -; v_call: TRBV12-3/TRBV12-4; j_call: TRBJ2-7; clone_size: -; cdr3_nt: TGTGCCAGCAGAGCGGACGAATACGAGCAGTACTTC; cdr3_aa: CASRADEYEQYF
d_call: TRBD1; v_call: TRBV19; j_call: TRBJ2-1; clone_size: few; cdr3_nt: TGTGCCAGTAGTATAGCCGGGACAGCTTACGATGAGCAGTTCTTC; cdr3_aa: CASSIAGTAYDEQFF
d_call: -; v_call: TRBV6-5; j_call: TRBJ2-3; clone_size: -; cdr3_nt: TGTGCCAGCAGTTACTCCTACGGGGGTTCAGATACGCAGTATTTT; cdr3_aa: CASSYSYGGSDTQYF
d_call: -; v_call: TRBV6-4; j_call: TRBJ1-1; clone_size: -; cdr3_nt: TGTGCCAGCAGTGACTCAGCAGGGGACACTGAAGCTTTCTTT; cdr3_aa: CASSDSAGDTEAFF
d_call: -; v_call: TRBV10-3; j_call: TRBJ1-1; clone_size: -; cdr3_nt: TGTGCCATCAGCCCGGACAGGAACACTGAAGCTTTCTTT; cdr3_aa: CAISPDRNTEAFF
d_call: -; v_call: TRBV29-1; j_call: TRBJ1-3; clone_size: -; cdr3_nt: TGCAGCGTCCGGGATGCAAACACCATATATTTT; cdr3_aa: CSVRDANTIYF
d_call: TRBD1; v_call: TRBV5-4; j_call: TRBJ2-1; clone_size: -; cdr3_nt: TGTGCCAGCAGCCGAGGGACAGGACACTACAATGAGCAGTTCTTC; cdr3_aa: CASSRGTGHYNEQFF
d_call: -; v_call: TRBV2; j_call: TRBJ2-2; clone_size: few; cdr3_nt: TGTGCCAGCAGCCGACTAGAGCCCGGGGAGCTGTTTTTT; cdr3_aa: CASSRLEPGELFF
d_call: TRBD2; v_call: TRBV2; j_call: TRBJ2-5; clone_size: once; cdr3_nt: TGTGCCAGCAGTGAATCTAGCGGGGGGCCCTCGGGAGAGACCCAGTACTTC; cdr3_aa: CASSESSGGPSGETQYF
d_call: -; v_call: TRBV5-6; j_call: TRBJ1-2; clone_size: -; cdr3_nt: TGTGCCAGCAGCTTGCCCGGGAGATATGGCTACACCTTC; cdr3_aa: CASSLPGRYGYTF
d_call: -; v_call: TRBV18; j_call: TRBJ2-3; clone_size: -; cdr3_nt: TGTGCCAGCTCACCCGCAGATACGCAGTATTTT; cdr3_aa: CASSPADTQYF
d_call: -; v_call: TRBV12-3/TRBV12-4; j_call: TRBJ1-3; clone_size: -; cdr3_nt: TGTGCCAGCAGCCGTAACTCTGGAAACACCATATATTTT; cdr3_aa: CASSRNSGNTIYF
d_call: -; v_call: TRBV21-1; j_call: TRBJ2-1; clone_size: -; cdr3_nt: TGTGCCAGCAGCAAGGACAGGAGGGTCAATGAGCAGTTCTTC; cdr3_aa: CASSKDRRVNEQFF
d_call: -; v_call: TRBV13; j_call: TRBJ2-3; clone_size: once; cdr3_nt: TGTGCCAGCAGCTTAGGGGGACTTGGTTATAGCACAGATACGCAGTATTTT; cdr3_aa: CASSLGGLGYSTDTQYF